Detailed here is one TCR beta chain. Its target is not known. Trimming removed 1 base at V and 0 bases at J, with 6 bases between. Germline V gene lookup returns CDR1 SGHRS and CDR2 YFSETQ. The CDR3 sequence is 14 residues long. Tagging with unique molecular identifiers was applied to individual cDNA molecules. Each CDR3 protein gets one entry after TCRdb re-called the 5' RACE reads with MiXCR. The table shows 100,000 to 140,000 distinct CDR3 sequences, with over 8.5% occurring only once. This sample stems from a study of early T cells in non-severe SARS-CoV-2 infection. Looking at the study overall: It was bulk RNA from unsorted whole blood that was sequenced, and the chains were unpaired.

Study observations and caveats: Sequences matched to VDJdb favored anti-spike CD8 responses, while private and CD4 specificities were missed.

The V call is TRBV5-1, the J call TRBJ2-3; the D is unclear. This sequence originates from an adult who was a healthcare worker with PCR-confirmed SARS-CoV-2 infection or an uninfected control (not recorded which). Specimen: whole blood. CDR3 residues: CASSLLSSTDTQYF. As DNA, the CDR3 is TGCGCCAGCAGCTTGCTCAGCAGCACAGATACGCAGTATTTT.